This is a list of T cell receptor beta chains from one sample in a study of CD8 T cells in Susac syndrome. TCRdb called the immunoSEQ multiplex PCR reads again in MiXCR, with one record for every CDR3 protein. The profile covers tens of thousands of distinct CDR3 sequences, with nearly 96% appearing a single time and around 0.11% taken by the ten largest. Input material: CD4+ T cells from PBMCs. These receptors were obtained from a human donor with multiple sclerosis. Both conserved end residues are part of each CDR3. D genes are given only for firm matches. Size values are once, few and many counts, or a class for expanded clones, and some rows have none.

CDR3aa: CSALHGEGNEQFF
CDR3nt: TGCAGTGCTCTCCACGGGGAAGGCAATGAGCAGTTCTTC
j_gene: TRBJ2-1
v_gene: TRBV20-1
abundance: NA
d_gene: NA

CDR3aa: CASSFYGQETQYF
CDR3nt: TGTGCCAGCAGTTTCTACGGACAAGAGACCCAGTACTTC
j_gene: TRBJ2-5
v_gene: TRBV12-3/TRBV12-4
abundance: once
d_gene: NA

CDR3aa: CASRTDRGRGGYTF
CDR3nt: TGTGCCAGCAGAACGGACAGGGGCCGAGGAGGCTACACCTTC
j_gene: TRBJ1-2
v_gene: TRBV13
abundance: NA
d_gene: TRBD1

CDR3aa: CASSLEGIGNQPQHF
CDR3nt: TGTGCCAGCAGTTTAGAAGGAATTGGCAATCAGCCCCAGCATTTT
j_gene: TRBJ1-5
v_gene: TRBV12-3/TRBV12-4
abundance: NA
d_gene: NA

CDR3aa: CASSSGLAGGTQYF
CDR3nt: TGTGCCAGCAGCTCCGGACTAGCGGGGGGGACCCAGTACTTC
j_gene: TRBJ2-5
v_gene: TRBV7-3
abundance: once
d_gene: TRBD2

CDR3aa: CSANSRGRGGEQYF
CDR3nt: TGCAGTGCTAACAGTCGCGGGCGGGGCGGCGAGCAGTACTTC
j_gene: TRBJ2-7
v_gene: TRBV20-1
abundance: NA
d_gene: NA

CDR3aa: CAWGGTDTQYF
CDR3nt: TGTGCCTGGGGGGGGACAGATACGCAGTATTTT
j_gene: TRBJ2-3
v_gene: TRBV30
abundance: NA
d_gene: NA

CDR3aa: CASSQVAGAWETQYF
CDR3nt: TGCGCCAGCAGCCAAGTTGCGGGGGCCTGGGAGACCCAGTACTTC
j_gene: TRBJ2-5
v_gene: TRBV4-1
abundance: NA
d_gene: NA

CDR3aa: CASSQAVSAQETQYF
CDR3nt: TGTGCCAGCAGCCAAGCGGTCTCTGCCCAAGAGACCCAGTACTTC
j_gene: TRBJ2-5
v_gene: TRBV3-1
abundance: NA
d_gene: NA

CDR3aa: CASSQRTSGQYF
CDR3nt: TGTGCCAGCAGTCAACGGACTAGCGGTCAGTACTTC
j_gene: TRBJ2-7
v_gene: TRBV6-2/TRBV6-3
abundance: NA
d_gene: TRBD2

CDR3aa: CASSLGIGANVLTF
CDR3nt: TGCGCCAGCAGCTTGGGTATCGGGGCCAACGTCCTGACTTTC
j_gene: TRBJ2-6
v_gene: TRBV5-1
abundance: once
d_gene: NA

CDR3aa: CASSPQGAAGANVLTF
CDR3nt: TGTGCCAGCTCACCTCAGGGGGCAGCTGGGGCCAACGTCCTGACTTTC
j_gene: TRBJ2-6
v_gene: TRBV18
abundance: NA
d_gene: TRBD1

CDR3aa: CASSRRTGGRGADTQYF
CDR3nt: TGTGCCAGTAGTAGAAGAACAGGGGGTCGGGGCGCAGATACGCAGTATTTT
j_gene: TRBJ2-3
v_gene: TRBV19
abundance: NA
d_gene: TRBD1

CDR3aa: CASSLRMGSTNEKLFF
CDR3nt: TGTGCCAGCAGTTTAAGAATGGGGAGCACTAATGAAAAACTGTTTTTT
j_gene: TRBJ1-4
v_gene: TRBV28
abundance: NA
d_gene: NA

CDR3aa: CASSPDRNSPLHF
CDR3nt: TGTGCCAGCAGCCCCGACAGGAATTCACCCCTCCACTTT
j_gene: TRBJ1-6
v_gene: TRBV3-1
abundance: once
d_gene: NA

CDR3aa: CASRDDTGSDTQYF
CDR3nt: TGTGCCAGCCGCGATGATACAGGTTCAGATACGCAGTATTTT
j_gene: TRBJ2-3
v_gene: TRBV7-2
abundance: NA
d_gene: NA

CDR3aa: CSARPGSLAQHF
CDR3nt: TGCAGTGCCCGCCCCGGGTCATTAGCCCAGCATTTT
j_gene: TRBJ1-5
v_gene: TRBV20-1
abundance: NA
d_gene: NA

CDR3aa: CASSQSRQACNNEQFF
CDR3nt: TGCGCCAGCAGTCAATCTCGGCAGGCCTGCAACAATGAGCAGTTCTTC
j_gene: TRBJ2-1
v_gene: TRBV23-1
abundance: NA
d_gene: NA

CDR3aa: CASSYGRTGALNEQFF
CDR3nt: TGTGCCAGCAGTTACGGGAGGACAGGGGCCTTGAATGAGCAGTTCTTC
j_gene: TRBJ2-1
v_gene: TRBV6-5
abundance: NA
d_gene: TRBD1

CDR3aa: CASSLRRMNTEAFF
CDR3nt: TGTGCCAGCAGTTTAAGAAGGATGAACACTGAAGCTTTCTTT
j_gene: TRBJ1-1
v_gene: TRBV27
abundance: NA
d_gene: NA

CDR3aa: CASSALHTDTQYF
CDR3nt: TGTGCCAGCAGCGCTCTCCACACAGATACGCAGTATTTT
j_gene: TRBJ2-3
v_gene: TRBV9
abundance: NA
d_gene: NA

CDR3aa: CASSSGGRYTF
CDR3nt: TGTGCCAGCAGTTCGGGCGGTCGCTACACCTTC
j_gene: TRBJ1-2
v_gene: TRBV12-3/TRBV12-4
abundance: NA
d_gene: NA

CDR3aa: CASSTGGGEQFF
CDR3nt: TGTGCCAGCAGCACAGGGGGGGGTGAGCAGTTCTTC
j_gene: TRBJ2-1
v_gene: TRBV9
abundance: few
d_gene: NA

CDR3aa: CAWSGRGGGTEAFF
CDR3nt: TGTGCCTGGAGTGGCAGGGGGGGAGGCACTGAAGCTTTCTTT
j_gene: TRBJ1-1
v_gene: TRBV30
abundance: NA
d_gene: TRBD1

CDR3aa: CASSLPVLNYGYTF
CDR3nt: TGTGCCAGCAGCTTACCCGTCTTAAACTATGGCTACACCTTC
j_gene: TRBJ1-2
v_gene: TRBV7-2
abundance: NA
d_gene: NA

CDR3aa: CASSLVLAGDEQFF
CDR3nt: TGCGCCAGCAGCTTGGTGTTAGCGGGGGATGAGCAGTTCTTC
j_gene: TRBJ2-1
v_gene: TRBV5-1
abundance: NA
d_gene: TRBD2

CDR3aa: CASSLWTAEQYF
CDR3nt: TGTGCCAGCAGTTTATGGACAGCTGAGCAGTACTTC
j_gene: TRBJ2-7
v_gene: TRBV27
abundance: NA
d_gene: NA

CDR3aa: CASSRPSGSSYNEQFF
CDR3nt: TGCGCCAGCAGCCGCCCCTCAGGGAGCTCCTACAATGAGCAGTTCTTC
j_gene: TRBJ2-1
v_gene: TRBV4-1
abundance: NA
d_gene: NA

CDR3aa: CASSTGDQPQHF
CDR3nt: TGTGCCAGCAGCACAGGGGATCAGCCCCAGCATTTT
j_gene: TRBJ1-5
v_gene: TRBV28
abundance: NA
d_gene: TRBD1

CDR3aa: CAISATGTGYYGYTF
CDR3nt: TGTGCCATCAGTGCCACCGGGACAGGGTACTATGGCTACACCTTC
j_gene: TRBJ1-2
v_gene: TRBV10-3
abundance: NA
d_gene: TRBD1

CDR3aa: CASSRDTTYEQYF
CDR3nt: TGTGCCAGCTCAAGGGACACCACCTACGAGCAGTACTTC
j_gene: TRBJ2-7
v_gene: TRBV18
abundance: NA
d_gene: NA

CDR3aa: CASSVGGTVYEQYF
CDR3nt: TGTGCCAGCAGCGTAGGTGGTACGGTCTACGAGCAGTACTTC
j_gene: TRBJ2-7
v_gene: TRBV9
abundance: NA
d_gene: NA

CDR3aa: CSANRAGMATEAFF
CDR3nt: TGCAGTGCTAATCGGGCAGGGATGGCCACTGAAGCTTTCTTT
j_gene: TRBJ1-1
v_gene: TRBV20-1
abundance: NA
d_gene: NA

CDR3aa: CASSLTGTKAYEQYF
CDR3nt: TGTGCCAGCAGCTTAACCGGGACAAAAGCCTACGAGCAGTACTTC
j_gene: TRBJ2-7
v_gene: TRBV7-2
abundance: NA
d_gene: NA

CDR3aa: CASSRLAGGPDTQYF
CDR3nt: TGTGCCAGTAGTCGACTAGCGGGCGGGCCAGATACGCAGTATTTT
j_gene: TRBJ2-3
v_gene: TRBV19
abundance: NA
d_gene: TRBD2

CDR3aa: CASSFRLGEETQYF
CDR3nt: TGTGCCAGCAGTTTCAGACTAGGAGAAGAGACCCAGTACTTC
j_gene: TRBJ2-5
v_gene: TRBV12-3/TRBV12-4
abundance: NA
d_gene: NA

CDR3aa: CSAKFRQDYGYTF
CDR3nt: TGCAGTGCTAAATTTAGACAGGACTATGGCTACACCTTC
j_gene: TRBJ1-2
v_gene: TRBV20-1
abundance: NA
d_gene: NA

CDR3aa: CATRTSGLPVFSVGYTF
CDR3nt: TGTGCCACCAGAACCTCCGGACTACCGGTTTTTTCGGTTGGCTACACCTTC
j_gene: TRBJ1-2
v_gene: TRBV7-9
abundance: NA
d_gene: NA

CDR3aa: CSVETRFRNEQFF
CDR3nt: TGCAGCGTTGAGACCCGGTTTCGGAATGAGCAGTTCTTC
j_gene: TRBJ2-1
v_gene: TRBV29-1
abundance: NA
d_gene: NA

CDR3aa: CASSESGANVLTF
CDR3nt: TGTGCCAGCAGTGAGAGTGGGGCCAACGTCCTGACTTTC
j_gene: TRBJ2-6
v_gene: TRBV6-1
abundance: NA
d_gene: NA

CDR3aa: CASSVRTGGQGNTGELFF
CDR3nt: TGTGCCAGCAGCGTAAGGACAGGCGGACAGGGAAACACCGGGGAGCTGTTTTTT
j_gene: TRBJ2-2
v_gene: TRBV9
abundance: NA
d_gene: TRBD1